Listed below are T cell receptor beta chains from one sample, sequenced in a study of blood T cells in healthy people across ages. TCRdb analysed the 5' RACE reads with MiXCR anew, one entry per CDR3 protein. The table records about 1.6 million distinct CDR3 sequences, 30% to 40% of them present only once. Sequencing was done on a sample of blood. The receptors originated from a woman younger than 45 in good health. Each CDR3 is given without its conserved first and last residue. The order of the fields is D gene, V gene, CDR3 protein. D genes are given only for firm matches.

TRBD2 | TRBV27 | ASSLRGLAGANNEQF
- | TRBV6-6 | ASRARVEAF
TRBD1 | TRBV12-3/TRBV12-4 | AGSGDRGEQF
- | TRBV27 | ASSYLKNTEAF
- | TRBV7-3 | ASSPGSGNEQF
TRBD2 | TRBV27 | ASSPAGAGLHEQY
TRBD1 | TRBV11-1 | ASSLARGQGTFPYGYT
TRBD2 | TRBV28 | ASTTSGGNEQY
- | TRBV4-1 | ASSPPGAYEQY
- | TRBV5-1 | ASSLVGQGGLYEQY
- | TRBV11-2 | ASSPGAGPLEQY
TRBD1 | TRBV20-1 | SAHSQGAGKVSGTYEQY
- | TRBV7-8 | ASSTRDREGLAISHEQY
- | TRBV12-3/TRBV12-4 | ASSRHIREQY
- | TRBV12-3/TRBV12-4 | ASSPPRQVLNEQF
- | TRBV16 | ASSPSGVLSYT
TRBD2 | TRBV27 | ASSPIGSGRMYEQY
TRBD2 | TRBV20-1 | SAGFTAGINEQY
- | TRBV6-1 | ASSPGRGFQLGPGELF
- | TRBV5-4 | ASSLGRGIYGYT
TRBD1 | TRBV7-8 | ASSFPTGVEQY
- | TRBV19 | ASSMGQLYEQY
- | TRBV11-2 | ASSYSGSGGDTQY
- | TRBV21-1 | ASSRLPRTGGEGNQPQH
- | TRBV5-1 | ASSLGPDREQY
- | TRBV3-1 | ASSQDRGGPQH
- | TRBV10-2 | ASREDSPQY
TRBD2 | TRBV7-9 | ASRLAGASSYNEQF
- | TRBV12-3/TRBV12-4 | ASSLGTHDKETQY
- | TRBV5-1 | ASSSTRDGPGELF
- | TRBV6-1 | VSSAEIRGVIQY
- | TRBV5-1 | ASHAGLGETQY
TRBD1 | TRBV4-2 | ASSQERGPNQPQH